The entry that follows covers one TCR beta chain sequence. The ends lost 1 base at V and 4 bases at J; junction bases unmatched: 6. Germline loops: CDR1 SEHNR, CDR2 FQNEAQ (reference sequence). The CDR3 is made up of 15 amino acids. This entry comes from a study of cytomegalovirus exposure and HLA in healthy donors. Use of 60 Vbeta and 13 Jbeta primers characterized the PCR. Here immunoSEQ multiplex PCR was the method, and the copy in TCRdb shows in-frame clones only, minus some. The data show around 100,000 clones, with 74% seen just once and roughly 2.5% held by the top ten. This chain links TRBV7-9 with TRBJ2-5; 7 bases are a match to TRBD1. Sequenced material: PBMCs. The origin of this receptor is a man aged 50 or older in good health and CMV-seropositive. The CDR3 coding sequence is TGTGCCAGCAGCTTAGGAGTCACAGGGGCAGAGACCCAGTACTTC. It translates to CASSLGVTGAETQYF.